This entry lists 18 T cell receptor beta chains sequenced from one sample in a study of CD8+ T cells in alopecia areata. RNA was isolated and reverse transcribed to cDNA, the sequencing template. TCRdb keeps only in-frame clones here, not all; method: immunoSEQ multiplex PCR. The data hold more than 110,000 clones, with roughly 53% observed a single time. The material sequenced was CD4+ T cells sorted from blood, taken at week 0. The receptors here all came from a human donor with alopecia areata.

The genes are TRBV29-1 and TRBJ2-5, with no clear D. V lost 7 bases and J 4 bases, leaving 13 bases between the germline ends. From germline, CDR1 is SQVTM and CDR2 ANQGSEA. This CDR3 region has 12 residues. The CDR3 DNA is TGCAGCGGCACAGTGATGGGAGAGACCCAGTACTTC. It encodes CSGTVMGETQYF.

The chain couples TRBV7-2 to TRBJ2-7; maybe TRBD1 (6 bases). This CDR3 has 15 residues. The germline V gene encodes CDR1 SGHTA and CDR2 FQGNSA. Trimming left V 5 bases short and J 2 bases short, with 16 bases between. Written as DNA, the CDR3 is TGTGCCAGCAGCCCCAGGGGCAGTTATCCCTACGAGCAGTACTTC. Protein product: CASSPRGSYPYEQYF.

The chain recombines TRBV5-6 with TRBJ1-3, with D maybe TRBD1 (6 bases). The CDR3 length is 14 residues. V was pared by 4 bases and J by 4 bases, with 12 bases between. Germline-derived CDR1 and CDR2 are SGHDT and YYEEEE. Written as DNA, the CDR3 is TGTGCCAGCAGCCTAACAGGGTACGGAAACACCATATATTTT. It yields the protein CASSLTGYGNTIYF. The whole variable domain, filled in from reference TRBV5-6 and TRBJ1-3, reads DAGVTQSPTHLIKTRGQQVTLRCSPKSGHDTVSWYQQALGQGPQFIFQYYEEEERQRGNFPDRFSGHQFPNYSSELNVNALLLGDSALYLCASSLTGYGNTIYFGEGSWLTVV.

This clone was found a few times. In the same sample, other DNA sequences code for this CDR3. The V call is TRBV7-8, the J call TRBJ2-5; D remains unclear. The CDR3 totals 14 residues. Germline values: CDR1 SGHVS, CDR2 FQNEAQ. V was shortened by 5 bases and J by 1 base, with 11 bases between the two germline ends. CDR3 residues: CASSPRRTQETQYF. CDR3 bases: TGTGCCAGCAGCCCCCGGCGGACCCAAGAGACCCAGTACTTC.

This clone came up a few times. The genes are TRBV4-2 and TRBJ2-5; 8 nucleotides align to TRBD1. With the DNA end fitting TRBJ2-7 better, the J assignment may be wrong. The CDR3 has 15 residues. The germline gives CDR1 LGHNA, CDR2 YNFKEQ. The CDR3 DNA reads TGTGCCAGCAGCCAAGTAGGACAGGGTGAGCACGAGCAGTACTTC. It translates to CASSQVGQGEHEQYF.

This clone has only a few counts. The chain uses TRBV7-2 and TRBJ2-7; TRBD1 agrees at 8 bases. The germline V gene has CDR1 SGHTA and CDR2 FQGNSA. V lost 5 bases to trimming and J lost 2 bases; unmatched junction nucleotides: 5. This CDR3 comprises 14 residues. The CDR3 here is CASSPDRGPYEQYF. CDR3 bases: TGTGCCAGCAGCCCCGACAGGGGACCCTACGAGCAGTACTTC. Filled out from reference TRBV7-2 and TRBJ2-7, the complete variable domain reads GAGVSQSPSNKVTEKGKDVELRCDPISGHTALYWYRQSLGQGLEFLIYFQGNSAPDKSGLPSDRFSAERTGGSVSTLTIQRTQQEDSAVYLCASSPDRGPYEQYFGPGTRLTVT.

V usage is TRBV2 and J usage is TRBJ1-2; TRBD1 aligns across 8 bases. This CDR3 region has 14 residues. V trimming: 5 bases; J trimming: 3 bases; junction bases outside the gene matches: 5. CDR1 SNHLY and CDR2 FYNNEI come from the germline V gene. CDR3 residues: CASSFQGAHYGYTF. CDR3 sequence (DNA): TGTGCCAGCAGTTTCCAGGGGGCCCACTATGGCTACACCTTC.

The table lists this clone with a few counts. The rearrangement joins TRBV2 to TRBJ1-3; D is ambiguous. V was cut by 3 bases and J by 0 bases, with 12 bases left in between. Germline-derived CDR1 and CDR2 are SNHLY and FYNNEI. The CDR3 covers 16 residues. The CDR3 coding sequence is TGTGCCAGCAGTGACGTCGGGATAAGCTCTGGAAACACCATATATTTT. It is translated as CASSDVGISSGNTIYF.

With regard to this clone: This same CDR3 is encoded by further DNA sequences in the sample. CDR3 nucleotide sequence: TGTGCCAGCAGCCTATCTGGGGCCAACGTCCTGACTTTC. Translating gives CASSLSGANVLTF. The V gene is TRBV5-6, the J gene TRBJ2-6; D is ambiguous. The CDR3 is made up of 13 amino acids. CDR1 and CDR2 (germline): SGHDT, YYEEEE. V lost 4 bases and J 1 base, leaving 3 bases between the germline ends.

The chain uses TRBV7-2 and TRBJ1-5, with unresolved D. Trimming removed 2 bases at V and 1 base at J, with 9 bases between. CDR1 and CDR2 from the germline V gene are SGHTA and FQGNSA. The CDR3 covers 15 residues. CDR3 sequence (DNA): TGTGCCAGCAGCTTATTCGGAGGGAGCAATCAGCCCCAGCATTTT. This encodes CASSLFGGSNQPQHF.

This sequence joins TRBV29-1 and TRBJ1-1; unclear D gene. V lost 4 bases and J 1 base, leaving 7 bases between the germline ends. Germline CDR1 reads SQVTM; CDR2 reads ANQGSEA. CDR3 length: 12 amino acids. CDR3 bases: TGCAGCGTTGGCAGAACGAACACTGAAGCTTTCTTT. This encodes CSVGRTNTEAFF.

The CDR3 loop reads CASSFTDRDQETQYF. CDR3 bases: TGTGCCAGCAGCTTCACCGACAGAGACCAAGAGACCCAGTACTTC. The rearrangement links TRBV7-2 to TRBJ2-5; the D gene is possibly TRBD1 (5 bases). The CDR3 is 15 residues long. Germline V gives CDR1 SGHTA, CDR2 FQGNSA. V was shortened by 3 bases and J by 0 bases, with 11 bases between the two germline ends.

The rearrangement joins TRBV29-1 to TRBJ2-5; D remains unclear. V dropped 0 bases and J dropped 5 bases, with 13 bases sitting between them. In germline, CDR1 is SQVTM, CDR2 ANQGSEA. The CDR3 is 14 residues long. The CDR3 DNA is TGCAGCGTTGAAGATACGTGGGTTGACGAGACCCAGTACTTC. Protein sequence: CSVEDTWVDETQYF.

This clone was found once. This sequence joins TRBV7-9 and TRBJ2-6, with TRBD2 matching 8 bases. Germline V lookup: CDR1 SEHNR, CDR2 FQNEAQ (reference sequence). The CDR3 runs 19 residues. The V gene end was trimmed by 5 bases and the J gene end by 0 bases; junction bases not matched to a gene: 12. The CDR3 nucleotides are TGTGCCAGCAGCCATCTCCGGGAGGGAGGAGTCTCTGGGGCCAACGTCCTGACTTTC. It encodes CASSHLREGGVSGANVLTF.

The J gene is TRBJ2-1, the V gene TRBV11-2; the D gene could be TRBD1 or TRBD2 (5 bases each). The CDR3 spans 15 residues. Germline CDR1 and CDR2: SGHAT and FQNNGV. The V end was cut by 0 bases, the J end by 5 bases, with 11 bases between. The CDR3 DNA reads TGTGCCAGCAGCTTAGATCCGTGGGGGAACAATGAGCAGTTCTTC. The encoded protein is CASSLDPWGNNEQFF.

CDR3 sequence (DNA): TGTGCCAGCGGCTTGAGTGACAGGCCTAACTATGGCTACACCTTC. Encoded protein: CASGLSDRPNYGYTF. This rearrangement joins TRBV6-6 to TRBJ1-2, with D perhaps matching TRBD1 (6 bases). The CDR3 is 15 residues long. V was cut by 8 bases and J by 0 bases, with 16 bases left in between. Germline CDR1 reads MNHNY; CDR2 reads SVGAGI (reference sequence).

The gene calls are TRBV27 and TRBJ2-7, with D tentatively TRBD1 or TRBD2 (7 bases each). Looked up from germline, CDR1 is MNHEY and CDR2 is SMNVEV (reference sequence). The CDR3 is made up of 15 amino acids. V was cut by 5 bases and J by 3 bases, with 17 bases left in between. Written as DNA, the CDR3 is TGTGCCAGCAGTACAATATCAGGGGGGGACTACGAGCAGTACTTC. Translating it yields CASSTISGGDYEQYF.

The CDR3 sequence is CSAQSLSGANVLTF. CDR3 bases: TGCAGCGCTCAATCCCTGTCTGGGGCCAACGTCCTGACTTTC. The chain couples TRBV29-1 to TRBJ2-6; D is unresolved. The CDR3 length is 14 residues. Germline V gene lookup returns CDR1 SQVTM and CDR2 ANQGSEA. The ends were cut back, 7 bases at V and 1 base at J, with 11 bases in the middle.